A selection of T cell receptor beta chains follows, all from one sample in a study of technical replicates of blood from a few donors. Repertoires were generated with immunoSEQ multiplex PCR, while TCRdb's copy carries only in-frame clones and drops some. The sample has more than 90,000 clones; 85% to 95% are singletons. Input material: T cells isolated from PBMCs. Source of these receptors: a human donor in good health. The CDR3 runs from the conserved cysteine through the conserved F or W. The order of the fields is V gene, clone size, J gene, D gene, CDR3 DNA, CDR3 protein. D genes are given only for firm matches. Clone size, where shown, is once, few, many, or a class for clones that have expanded.

V: TRBV28
size: -
J: TRBJ2-7
D: -
DNA: TGTGCCAGCACACTACCCGGGACACCCTCCTACGAGCAGTACTTC
CDR3: CASTLPGTPSYEQYF

V: TRBV5-1
size: -
J: TRBJ1-4
D: TRBD1
DNA: TGCGCCAGCAGCTTGCAGGGGGAGAAGATTGAAAAACTGTTTTTT
CDR3: CASSLQGEKIEKLFF

V: TRBV4-1
size: -
J: TRBJ1-4
D: -
DNA: TGCGCCAGCAGCCAAGATCAGGGTTACGAAAAACTGTTTTTT
CDR3: CASSQDQGYEKLFF

V: TRBV7-7
size: -
J: TRBJ2-5
D: -
DNA: TGTGCTAGCAGCTTAAATCGCGGACAAGAGACCCAGTACTTC
CDR3: CASSLNRGQETQYF

V: TRBV2
size: once
J: TRBJ2-3
D: TRBD2
DNA: TGTGCCAGCAAGACTAGCGGGAGGGTAACAGATACGCAGTATTTT
CDR3: CASKTSGRVTDTQYF

V: TRBV27
size: once
J: TRBJ2-1
D: TRBD2
DNA: TGTGCCAGCAGATTAGGACTAGCGGCATACAATGAGCAGTTCTTC
CDR3: CASRLGLAAYNEQFF

V: TRBV5-4
size: once
J: TRBJ2-2
D: -
DNA: TGTGCCAGCAGCTTATATGCCGGGGAGCTGTTTTTT
CDR3: CASSLYAGELFF

V: TRBV11-3
size: -
J: TRBJ1-1
D: -
DNA: TGTGCCAGCAGCTACACAGGTAGGATGAACACTGAAGCTTTCTTT
CDR3: CASSYTGRMNTEAFF

V: TRBV7-9
size: few
J: TRBJ1-2
D: -
DNA: TGTGCCAGCAGCTTAGACAGGGATGGCTACACCTTC
CDR3: CASSLDRDGYTF

V: TRBV6-1
size: -
J: TRBJ1-1
D: TRBD1
DNA: TGTGCCAGCAGTGAATGGGGACAGCCCGGAGGCCCTGAAGCTTTCTTT
CDR3: CASSEWGQPGGPEAFF

V: TRBV30
size: few
J: TRBJ1-1
D: -
DNA: TGTGCCTGGAGTGGAACGGGGAACACTGAAGCTTTCTTT
CDR3: CAWSGTGNTEAFF

V: TRBV29-1
size: -
J: TRBJ2-7
D: -
DNA: TGCAGCGTCGAGGATTACTACGAGCAGTACTTC
CDR3: CSVEDYYEQYF

V: TRBV19
size: -
J: TRBJ1-3
D: TRBD1
DNA: TGTGCCAGTAGTGTCGGACAGGGAGGAAACACCATATATTTT
CDR3: CASSVGQGGNTIYF

V: TRBV28
size: -
J: TRBJ2-7
D: -
DNA: TGTGCCAGCAGTTTGCCCGGGACATCGAACGAGCAGTACTTC
CDR3: CASSLPGTSNEQYF

V: TRBV27
size: -
J: TRBJ2-2
D: TRBD1
DNA: TGTGCCAGCAGTCCCCTAGACAGGGACACCGGGGAGCTGTTTTTT
CDR3: CASSPLDRDTGELFF

V: TRBV29-1
size: -
J: TRBJ2-1
D: -
DNA: TGCAGCGTTGAAGGTTGGCGGGAATTGATGGATGAGCAGTTCTTC
CDR3: CSVEGWRELMDEQFF

V: TRBV2
size: -
J: TRBJ2-1
D: -
DNA: TGTGCCAGCAGCCTGGAGGCGCCGGAGAATAATGAGCAGTTCTTC
CDR3: CASSLEAPENNEQFF

V: TRBV27
size: -
J: TRBJ2-7
D: -
DNA: TGTGCCAGCAGTGAGACAGCCTCCTACGAGCAGTACTTC
CDR3: CASSETASYEQYF

V: TRBV7-9
size: -
J: TRBJ1-1
D: -
DNA: TGTGCCAGCAGTCCGAACTGGGGGGACTCGGCTTTCTTT
CDR3: CASSPNWGDSAFF

V: TRBV13
size: -
J: TRBJ1-2
D: TRBD1
DNA: TGTGCCAGCAGCCGAGGACAGGGTGACTATGGCTACACCTTC
CDR3: CASSRGQGDYGYTF

V: TRBV9
size: -
J: TRBJ2-3
D: -
DNA: TGTGCCAGCAGCTTTCTTGAGGGTATAGATACGCAGTATTTT
CDR3: CASSFLEGIDTQYF

V: TRBV7-9
size: -
J: TRBJ1-4
D: TRBD1
DNA: TGTGCCAGCAGCCCGGGGACAGGCCTATCAACTAATGAAAAACTGTTTTTT
CDR3: CASSPGTGLSTNEKLFF

V: TRBV5-1
size: -
J: TRBJ1-1
D: -
DNA: TGCGCCAGCAGCTTGGGTCGTAGGGGGGGTGAAGCTTTCTTT
CDR3: CASSLGRRGGEAFF

V: TRBV6-1
size: once
J: TRBJ1-3
D: -
DNA: TGTGCCAGCAGATTGGGCAGGGCCTCTGGAAACACCATATATTTT
CDR3: CASRLGRASGNTIYF

V: TRBV6-6
size: -
J: TRBJ1-3
D: TRBD1
DNA: TGTGCCAGCAGGGGGACAGGGAACACCATATATTTT
CDR3: CASRGTGNTIYF

V: TRBV11-3
size: -
J: TRBJ1-2
D: -
DNA: TGTGCCAGCAGCTTAGATGCCGGGAGGGACTATGGCTACACCTTC
CDR3: CASSLDAGRDYGYTF

V: TRBV7-3
size: -
J: TRBJ1-1
D: -
DNA: TGTGCCAGCAGCTTGGAGGGGCTCTCCACTGAAGCTTTCTTT
CDR3: CASSLEGLSTEAFF

V: TRBV5-8
size: -
J: TRBJ1-5
D: -
DNA: TGTGCCAGCAGCTTGGTGTTGTCGACAGCTCGAAATCAGCCCCAGCATTTT
CDR3: CASSLVLSTARNQPQHF

V: TRBV12-2
size: few
J: TRBJ1-3
D: -
DNA: TGTGCAAGTCGCTTTTCTTCCGGGAGCTCTGGAAACACCATATATTTT
CDR3: CASRFSSGSSGNTIYF

V: TRBV6-4
size: once
J: TRBJ2-3
D: TRBD1
DNA: TGTGCCAGCAGACAGACAGGGGGCGCGGATACGCAGTATTTT
CDR3: CASRQTGGADTQYF

V: TRBV2
size: -
J: TRBJ2-5
D: -
DNA: TGTGCCAGCACTTCAGGGACCCAGTACTTC
CDR3: CASTSGTQYF

V: TRBV7-8
size: -
J: TRBJ2-1
D: -
DNA: TGTGCCAGCAGCTCGAGACACCACAATGAGCAGTTCTTC
CDR3: CASSSRHHNEQFF

V: TRBV19
size: -
J: TRBJ2-2
D: TRBD2
DNA: TGTGCCAGTAGTCTTAGAGGCGCTAGCGGCTACACCGGGGAGCTGTTTTTT
CDR3: CASSLRGASGYTGELFF

V: TRBV30
size: -
J: TRBJ2-7
D: TRBD1
DNA: TGTGCCGGACAGGGGGGGGCCTACGAGCAGTACTTC
CDR3: CAGQGGAYEQYF

V: TRBV30
size: -
J: TRBJ1-3
D: -
DNA: TGTGCCTGGAGTGAAACACTGCGGGACGCCATATATTTT
CDR3: CAWSETLRDAIYF

V: TRBV29-1
size: -
J: TRBJ2-3
D: TRBD2
DNA: TGCAGCGTTGATACTAGCGGGAGGATTTCGCAGTATTTT
CDR3: CSVDTSGRISQYF